A single sample gave rise to the 16 T cell receptor beta chains below, sequenced in a study of shared clonotypes between healthy human individuals (dated by TCRdb to 2019 to 2021). Library preparation used the immunoSEQ multiplex PCR assay. Held by TCRdb, this immuneACCESS table contains in-frame sequences only and omits some clones. Under half of the omission traces to an unresolved V gene where checked; the cause of the rest is unknown. Here the sample has around 690,000 clones; roughly 91% occur a single time. 30% to 40% of the sample is held by the ten biggest clonotypes. Sequencing was performed on memory CD8+ T cells from PBMCs. In light of the paper, this sample's cell subset or site label describes: CD45RO+ cells pooled with CCR7-negative TemRA cells. These receptor sequences come from a man between 18 and 29 years old in good health. Some clones in this sample may be carry-over from other donors' samples.

The chain has TRBV19 and TRBJ2-1, with D tentatively TRBD1 (6 bases). The CDR3 runs to 15 residues. Trimming shortened V by 2 bases and J by 8 bases, and 16 bases separated the two germline ends. From germline, CDR1 is LNHDA and CDR2 SQIVND (reference sequence). CDR3 amino acids: CASSIMGRGVDEQFF. The CDR3 DNA sequence: TGTGCCAGTAGTATAATGGGCAGGGGTGTCGATGAGCAGTTCTTC.

The chain has TRBV19 and TRBJ2-3, with D tentatively TRBD1 or TRBD2 (5 bases each). The V end lost 3 bases, the J end lost 4 bases, and 14 bases lay between the germline ends. The CDR3 sequence is 15 residues long. Germline CDR1 is LNHDA and CDR2 is SQIVND (reference sequence). The CDR3 loop reads CASSMAQGSADTQYF. The CDR3, as DNA: TGTGCCAGTAGTATGGCGCAGGGTAGCGCAGATACGCAGTATTTT.

The chain is built from TRBV15 and TRBJ1-1, with 12 bases lining up with TRBD1. V lost 3 bases to trimming and J lost 4 bases; unmatched junction nucleotides: 6. Germline V gene data show CDR1 as LNHNV and CDR2 as YYDKDF (reference sequence). There are 16 residues in the CDR3. The CDR3 protein is CATSSGRGQGATEAFF. The CDR3 region has the DNA TGTGCCACCAGCAGCGGTCGGGGACAGGGGGCCACTGAAGCTTTCTTT.

The V gene is TRBV10-3, the J gene TRBJ2-2, with D perhaps matching TRBD2 (6 bases). The CDR3 spans 16 residues. CDR1 and CDR2 from the germline V gene are ENHRY and SYGVKD. The germline V and J ends were trimmed by 6 bases and 3 bases, with 17 bases remaining between them. CDR3 in DNA: TGTGCCATCAGCCCCGGGTGGGCGGGATACACCGGGGAGCTGTTTTTT. Translated, it gives CAISPGWAGYTGELFF.

The V and J genes are TRBV6-5 and TRBJ2-5; D gene unclear. V lost 3 bases, J lost 5 bases, and 13 bases lay in between. In germline, CDR1 is MNHEY, CDR2 SVGAGI. The CDR3 has 14 amino acids. Here the CDR3 reads CASSYFLNRETQYF. CDR3 nucleotides: TGTGCCAGCAGTTATTTCCTGAATAGGGAGACCCAGTACTTC.

About this clone itself: Other DNA variants within this sample encode the same CDR3. The chain couples TRBV18 to TRBJ1-3; D possibly corresponds to TRBD1 (5 bases). Germline lookup yields CDR1 KGHSH and CDR2 LQKENI. The CDR3 has 15 residues. V lost 6 bases to trimming and J lost 0 bases, with 12 bases between them. The CDR3 loop reads CASSPDRGSGNTIYF. The CDR3 bases are TGTGCCAGCTCGCCCGACAGAGGCTCTGGAAACACCATATATTTT.

The V call is TRBV6-5, the J call TRBJ2-1; D possibly corresponds to TRBD1 (6 bases). The CDR3 has 14 residues. V was cut by 5 bases and J by 2 bases, with 10 bases left in between. The germline V gene encodes CDR1 MNHEY and CDR2 SVGAGI. CDR3 protein: CASSQGRTYNEQFF. In nucleotides, the CDR3 is TGTGCCAGCAGTCAGGGGCGGACCTACAATGAGCAGTTCTTC.

With regard to this clone: Its ends do not fully match the called genes, so a read error is possible. The CDR3 reads CAGSAGKYEQYF. The DNA for the CDR3 is TGCGCTGGTTCGGCGGGAAAGTACGAGCAGTACTTC. V is TRBV7-9 and J is TRBJ2-7; possible D gene TRBD2, 6 bases. The CDR3 consists of 12 residues. Germline lookup yields CDR1 SEHNR and CDR2 FQNEAQ (reference sequence).

This chain joins TRBV28 and TRBJ2-3, with D unresolved. The CDR3 length is 13 residues. The V end lost 10 bases, the J end lost 2 bases, and 13 bases lay between the germline ends. Germline V lookup: CDR1 MDHEN, CDR2 SYDVKM. In nucleotides, the CDR3 is TGTGCCACCAGGCCGCCAGTCACAGATACGCAGTATTTT. It specifies CATRPPVTDTQYF.

There are many counts of this clone. The chain couples TRBV20-1 to TRBJ2-7; maybe TRBD2 (5 bases). Trimming removed 1 base at V and 8 bases at J, with 9 bases between. The CDR3 is 11 amino acids. Per the germline V gene, CDR1 is DFQATT and CDR2 is SNEGSKA (reference sequence). CDR3 protein: CSARVQRKQYF. In DNA, the CDR3 is TGCAGTGCTAGAGTTCAGCGGAAGCAGTACTTC.

The V gene is TRBV28, the J gene TRBJ2-7; no clear D gene. The CDR3 extends over 11 amino acids. Germline V gives CDR1 MDHEN, CDR2 SYDVKM. V was clipped by 8 bases and J by 4 bases, with 9 bases between them. CDR3 residues: CASQGDYEQYF. The CDR3 DNA reads TGTGCCAGCCAAGGCGATTACGAGCAGTACTTC.

V is TRBV28 and J is TRBJ1-5, with 9 bases lining up with TRBD1. The germline V gene has CDR1 MDHEN and CDR2 SYDVKM. V was pared by 5 bases and J by 2 bases, with 7 bases of the junction left unmatched. The CDR3 length is 16 residues. DNA for the CDR3: TGTGCCAGCAGTCCGGGGACAGGGCGGCGCAATCAGCCCCAGCATTTT. Protein sequence: CASSPGTGRRNQPQHF.

V usage is TRBV7-9 and J usage is TRBJ2-3; D call uncertain. The CDR3 is 16 residues long. V lost 4 bases to trimming and J lost 6 bases, with 20 bases between them. Germline CDR1 is SEHNR and CDR2 is FQNEAQ (reference sequence). The CDR3 nucleotides are TGTGCCAGCAGCTCAGGTCCCGATCAGGTCTCGGATACGCAGTATTTT. Protein product: CASSSGPDQVSDTQYF.

There are many counts of this clone. This rearrangement joins TRBV6-4 to TRBJ2-3, with D hard to call. Trimming pared 3 bases from V and 6 bases from J, leaving 13 bases between. This CDR3 spans 14 amino acids. Germline CDR1 MRHNA, CDR2 SNTAGT. DNA of the CDR3: TGTGCCAGCAGTGAACGAGCGCTTGGGGATACGCAGTATTTT. Its translation: CASSERALGDTQYF.

This sequence joins TRBV27 and TRBJ1-1, with TRBD1 as a possible D gene (5 bases). Germline-derived CDR1 and CDR2 are MNHEY and SMNVEV (reference sequence). The length of the CDR3 is 15 residues. Trimming stripped 6 bases from V and 5 bases from J, with 19 bases between. The CDR3 region is CASRGSRSGGTEAFF. The CDR3 coding sequence is TGTGCCAGCAGAGGGTCGCGGTCCGGGGGTACTGAAGCTTTCTTT.

The chain employs TRBV27 and TRBJ1-2; TRBD1 aligns across 10 bases. Germline V CDR1 and CDR2: MNHEY, SMNVEV (reference sequence). The CDR3 spans 14 residues. With 5 bases clipped from V and 11 bases from J, the junction kept 11 bases outside the gene matches. Here the CDR3 DNA reads TGTGCCAGCAGTAAGACAGGGGGCAATCTCCCGTACACCTTC. This sequence encodes CASSKTGGNLPYTF.